The entry below gives a single T cell receptor (beta chain) sequence along with its context. What antigen it recognizes has not been identified. Per-base quality was not reported, and no clone a single base away is much larger than it. The data derive from a study of blood T cell repertoires in COVID-19 (TCRdb year 2020). Turning to the overall study: The collaborator samples originated in the United States, Italy and Spain and spanned the acute and convalescent phases of COVID-19. The samples were drawn from the first 160 participants of the ongoing ImmuneRACE study and from 950 to 1,500 subjects provided by 6 global collaborators. Where available, HLA class I and class II types were obtained from metadata supplied by the sample provider rather than from assay-based typing. Deeply sampled blood TCRbeta repertoires from subjects exposed to, actively infected with, or recovered from COVID-19 were included in the dataset. The prospective study material was composed of cDNA or gDNA derived from T cells, B-cell-depleted T cells, or PBMCs. The repertoires were released in a freely available public database meant as a resource for research on the immune response to SARS-CoV-2. Nearly every sample came with metadata listing a de-identified subject ID, COVID-19 status, age in years and sex. The paper as a whole reports these results and caveats: Clinical and demographic metadata were provided uncurated, with the amount varying by source and participant.

TCRbeta CDR3 regions were amplified from genomic DNA using the immunoSEQ Assay, a bias-controlled multiplex PCR. Per the authors' processing: Nucleated cell counts per sample were estimated from amplification of reference gene primers within the assay. To quantify the absolute abundance of each unique TCRbeta CDR3 rearrangement, sequence reads were collapsed and filtered. Productive Simpson clonality was computed per sample as the square root of Simpson's diversity index over productive rearrangements. This is the immuneACCESS table as TCRdb keeps it, with only in-frame sequences that have V and J called. A part of the clones is gone; compared with another copy, unresolved V genes explain less than half, and the rest is unexplained. V and J calls and clone size are copied from that table; D and trimming were computed from the DNA. Counted in this sample were over 250,000 clones; 75% to 90% of them appeared once. The top ten clones comprise about 11% of the sample.

The collaborating institutions used their own protocols to collect whole blood in K2EDTA tubes. For TCRbeta analysis, collaborators shipped samples as frozen whole blood, isolated PBMCs, or DNA extracted from either of those sample types. At the junction V is shortened by 0 bases and J by 7 bases; bases outside the gene matches: 5. Including cysteine and phenylalanine, the CDR3 has 16 amino acids. The only DNA kept is the CDR3, 48 bases in frame from the first base. As encoded in the germline V gene, CDR1 is MNHEY while CDR2 is SVGAGI. Rearrangement joined TRBV6-5 to TRBJ1-6; 8 bases in the junction line up with TRBD1. The receptor was derived from a woman in her 70s with acute or convalescent COVID-19. Sequencing was performed on peripheral blood. Read as DNA, the sequence is TGTGCCAGCAGTTACTCGAGGACAGGGAGGAATTCACCCCTCCACTTT. The encoded protein is CASSYSRTGRNSPLHF.